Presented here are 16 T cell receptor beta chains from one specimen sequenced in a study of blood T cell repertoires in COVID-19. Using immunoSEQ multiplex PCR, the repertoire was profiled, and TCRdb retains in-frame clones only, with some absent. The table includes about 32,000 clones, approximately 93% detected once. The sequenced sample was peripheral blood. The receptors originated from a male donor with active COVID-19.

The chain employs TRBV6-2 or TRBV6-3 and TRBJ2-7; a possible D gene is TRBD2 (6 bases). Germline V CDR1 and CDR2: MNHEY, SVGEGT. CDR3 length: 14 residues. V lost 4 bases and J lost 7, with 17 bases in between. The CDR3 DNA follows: TGTGCCAGCAGTTCCCACCAGGAGGGGAAAGAGCAGTACTTC. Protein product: CASSSHQEGKEQYF.

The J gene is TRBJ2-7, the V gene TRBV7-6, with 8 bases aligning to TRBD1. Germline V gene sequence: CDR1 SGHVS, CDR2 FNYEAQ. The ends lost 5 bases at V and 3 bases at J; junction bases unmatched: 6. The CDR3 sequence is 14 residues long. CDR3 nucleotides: TGTGCCAGCAGCCTAGGACAGGGACACTACGAGCAGTACTTC. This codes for CASSLGQGHYEQYF.

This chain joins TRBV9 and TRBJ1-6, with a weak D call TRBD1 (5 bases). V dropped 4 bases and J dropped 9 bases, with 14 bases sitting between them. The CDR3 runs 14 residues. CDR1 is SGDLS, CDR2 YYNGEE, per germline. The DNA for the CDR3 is TGTGCCAGCAGCCCCCAGGGTAGTTTTTCACCCCTCCACTTT. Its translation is CASSPQGSFSPLHF.

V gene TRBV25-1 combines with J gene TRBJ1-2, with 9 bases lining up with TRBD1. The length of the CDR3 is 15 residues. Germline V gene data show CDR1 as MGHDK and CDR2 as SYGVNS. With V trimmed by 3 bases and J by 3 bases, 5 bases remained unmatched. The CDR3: CASSDPGQGDYGYTF. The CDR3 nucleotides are TGTGCCAGCAGTGATCCGGGACAGGGCGACTATGGCTACACCTTC.

The CDR3 region is CASRLGSVGGTDTQYF. CDR3 coding DNA: TGTGCAAGTCGCTTAGGATCGGTAGGGGGCACAGATACGCAGTATTTT. This chain links TRBV12-2 with TRBJ2-3; the DNA was not used to check the table's D call, TRBD1. TRBV12-2 is a known pseudogene. This CDR3 has 16 residues.

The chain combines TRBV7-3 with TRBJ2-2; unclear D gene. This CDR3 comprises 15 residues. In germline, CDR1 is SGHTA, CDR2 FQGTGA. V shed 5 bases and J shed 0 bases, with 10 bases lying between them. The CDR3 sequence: CASSTSTANTGELFF. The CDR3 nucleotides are TGTGCCAGCAGCACAAGCACAGCGAACACCGGGGAGCTGTTTTTT.

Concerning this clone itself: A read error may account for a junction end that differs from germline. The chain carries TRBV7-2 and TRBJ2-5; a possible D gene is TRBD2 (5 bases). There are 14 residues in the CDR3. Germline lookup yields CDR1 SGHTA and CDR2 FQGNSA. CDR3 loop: CASSLALAGETQYF. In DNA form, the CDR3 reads TGTGCCAGCAGCCTAGCCCTGGCAGGAGAGACCCAGTACTTC.

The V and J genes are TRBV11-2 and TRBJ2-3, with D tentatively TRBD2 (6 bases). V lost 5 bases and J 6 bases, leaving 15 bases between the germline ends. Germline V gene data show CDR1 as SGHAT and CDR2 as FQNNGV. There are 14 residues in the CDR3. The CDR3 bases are TGTGCCAGCAGCCCGACTAGAATTTCCGATACGCAGTATTTT. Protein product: CASSPTRISDTQYF.

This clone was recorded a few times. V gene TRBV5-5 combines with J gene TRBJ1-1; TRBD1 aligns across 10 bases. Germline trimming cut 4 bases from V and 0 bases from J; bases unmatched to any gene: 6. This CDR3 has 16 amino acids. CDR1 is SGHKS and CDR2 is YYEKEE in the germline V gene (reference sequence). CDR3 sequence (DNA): TGTGCCAGCAGCCCGGGGACAGGGGCGATGAACACTGAAGCTTTCTTT. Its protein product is CASSPGTGAMNTEAFF.

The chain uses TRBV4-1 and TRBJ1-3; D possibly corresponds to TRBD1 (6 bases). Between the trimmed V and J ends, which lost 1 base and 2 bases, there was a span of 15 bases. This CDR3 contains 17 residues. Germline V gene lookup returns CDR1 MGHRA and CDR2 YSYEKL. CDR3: CASSQGLARGTGNTIYF. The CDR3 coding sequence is TGCGCCAGCAGCCAAGGCCTTGCTAGGGGGACTGGAAACACCATATATTTT.

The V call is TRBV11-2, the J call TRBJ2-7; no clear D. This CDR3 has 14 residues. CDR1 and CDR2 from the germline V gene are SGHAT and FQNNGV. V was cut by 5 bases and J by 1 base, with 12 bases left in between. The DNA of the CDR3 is TGTGCCAGCAGCGCCTATCTACAGTCCTACGAGCAGTACTTC. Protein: CASSAYLQSYEQYF.

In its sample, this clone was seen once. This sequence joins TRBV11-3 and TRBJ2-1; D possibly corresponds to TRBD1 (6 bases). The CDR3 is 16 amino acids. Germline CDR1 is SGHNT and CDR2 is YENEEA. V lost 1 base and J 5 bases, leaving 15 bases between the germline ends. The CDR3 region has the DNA TGTGCCAGCAGCTTAGTGCCTTTTGGACAGCACAATGAGCAGTTCTTC. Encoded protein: CASSLVPFGQHNEQFF.

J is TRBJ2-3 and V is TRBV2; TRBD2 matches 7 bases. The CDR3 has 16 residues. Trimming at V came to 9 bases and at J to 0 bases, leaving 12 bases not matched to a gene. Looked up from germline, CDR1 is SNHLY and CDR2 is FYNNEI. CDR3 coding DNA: TGTGCCAGGGATGAGCGGGGTCATGCTAGCACAGATACGCAGTATTTT. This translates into CARDERGHASTDTQYF.

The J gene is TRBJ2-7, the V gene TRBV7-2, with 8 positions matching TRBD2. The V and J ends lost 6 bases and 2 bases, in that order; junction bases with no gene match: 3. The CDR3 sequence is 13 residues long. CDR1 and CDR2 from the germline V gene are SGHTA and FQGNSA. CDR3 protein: CASRRAGAYEQYF. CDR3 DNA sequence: TGTGCCAGCAGGCGAGCGGGGGCCTACGAGCAGTACTTC. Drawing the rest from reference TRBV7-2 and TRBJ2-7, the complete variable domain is GAGVSQSPSNKVTEKGKDVELRCDPISGHTALYWYRQSLGQGLEFLIYFQGNSAPDKSGLPSDRFSAERTGGSVSTLTIQRTQQEDSAVYLCASRRAGAYEQYFGPGTRLTVT.

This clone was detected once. This CDR3 is CASSYPTSGFLTDTQYF. As DNA, the CDR3 is TGTGCCAGCAGTTACCCGACTAGCGGTTTTCTCACAGATACGCAGTATTTT. The chain uses TRBV6-2 or TRBV6-3 and TRBJ2-3; 9 bases are a match to TRBD2. J gave up 2 bases and V 2 bases, and 8 bases lay outside the gene matches. The CDR3 is 17 amino acids. The germline CDR1 and CDR2 sequences are MNHEY and SVGEGT.

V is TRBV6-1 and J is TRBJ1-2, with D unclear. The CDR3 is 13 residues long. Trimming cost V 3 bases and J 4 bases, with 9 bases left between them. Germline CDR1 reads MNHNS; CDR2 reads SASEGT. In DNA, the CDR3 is TGTGCCAGCAGTGACAACCGGGGCTATGGCTACACCTTC. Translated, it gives CASSDNRGYGYTF.